Below are 28 T cell receptor beta chains sequenced from a single sample in a study of metastatic and nonmetastatic thyroid tumors (dated by TCRdb to 2018 to 2021). Libraries were made using PCR. This sample was sequenced with an Illumina HiSeq 4000. TCRdb itself trimmed the public reads at Q25 with fastp, ran MiXCR and retained productive beta chains. The sample includes roughly 34,000 clones, with 35% to 40% observed a single time. Together, the top ten hold roughly 22% of the sample. No treatment had been received by any patient before thyroid surgery. The sequenced material came from tumor tissue. The receptors here all came from a female donor with papillary thyroid cancer or a benign thyroid nodule (not recorded which). Some clones in this sample may be carry-over from other donors' samples.

In its sample, this clone was seen a few times. This chain uses TRBV6-1 with TRBJ2-7; D not certain. The germline V gene has CDR1 MNHNS and CDR2 SASEGT. This CDR3 contains 14 residues. V lost 1 base and J 0 bases, leaving 7 bases between the germline ends. CDR3 DNA: TGTGCCAGCAGTGAAGGCCCGGACTCCTACGAGCAGTACTTC. It codes for CASSEGPDSYEQYF.

The table lists this clone with a few counts. This sequence joins TRBV30 and TRBJ1-2, with no clear D. Germline V gives CDR1 GTSNPN, CDR2 SVGIG (reference sequence). Between the trimmed V and J ends, which lost 2 bases and 7 bases, there was a span of 14 bases. The length of the CDR3 is 13 residues. The CDR3 loop reads CAWSQFGGGGYTF. The CDR3 DNA sequence: TGTGCCTGGAGTCAGTTTGGCGGCGGTGGCTACACCTTC.

The chain joins TRBV12-3 or TRBV12-4 to TRBJ1-5, with D unresolved. Trimming took off 6 bases at V and 2 bases at J, with 14 bases between the two ends. The CDR3 loop spans 15 amino acids. The CDR3 is CASSISAGGNQPQHF. DNA for the CDR3: TGTGCCAGCAGCATTAGCGCGGGAGGCAATCAGCCCCAGCATTTT.

V gene TRBV12-3 or TRBV12-4 combines with J gene TRBJ2-2, with a weak D call TRBD1 (5 bases). The CDR3 has 12 amino acids. Deletions cut 6 bases from V and 16 bases from J, with 18 bases between. CDR3 in DNA: TGTGCCAGCAGGCGTCCTGGACAAGGGGCGTTTTTT. Its translation: CASRRPGQGAFF.

This clone was found a few times. The V gene is TRBV6-5, the J gene TRBJ2-1, with 12 bases that match TRBD2. The germline V gene encodes CDR1 MNHEY and CDR2 SVGAGI. V lost 7 bases, J lost 8 bases, and 12 bases stayed unmatched. The CDR3 contains 16 residues. The CDR3: CASIFASGRAGDEQFF. CDR3 nucleotides: TGTGCCAGCATTTTCGCTAGCGGGAGGGCCGGGGATGAGCAGTTCTTC.

Only a few counts were recorded for this clone. For the CDR3, the DNA is TGTGCCAGCAGTTACCCAGGATTCTATAATTCACCCCTCCACTTT. This translates into CASSYPGFYNSPLHF. The rearrangement uses TRBV6-6 and TRBJ1-6, with D hard to call. This CDR3 has 15 residues. Per germline, CDR1 MNHNY and CDR2 SVGAGI (reference sequence). Trimming left V 2 bases short and J 3 bases short, with 8 bases between.

The V gene is TRBV6-1, the J gene TRBJ2-7; 10 bases map to TRBD2. Germline loops: CDR1 MNHNS, CDR2 SASEGT. Germline trimming cut 6 bases from V and 5 bases from J; bases unmatched to any gene: 1. The CDR3 sequence is 12 residues long. The chain's CDR3 is CASRGLADEQYF. CDR3 sequence (DNA): TGTGCCAGCAGAGGACTAGCGGACGAGCAGTACTTC.

This clone appeared a few times. V usage is TRBV6-1 and J usage is TRBJ1-5; TRBD1 matches 7 bases. V lost 2 bases and J lost 5; bases outside the gene matches: 3. The CDR3 is 14 amino acids. Germline V gives CDR1 MNHNS, CDR2 SASEGT. CDR3 DNA sequence: TGTGCCAGCAGTGAAAGGGGGCTCGATCAGCCCCAGCATTTT. Its translation is CASSERGLDQPQHF.

The chain is built from TRBV4-2 and TRBJ2-3; 9 positions match TRBD2. J gave up 0 bases and V 0 bases, and 4 bases lay outside the gene matches. The V gene's germline CDR1 is LGHNA and CDR2 YNFKEQ. The CDR3 length is 17 residues. The CDR3 loop reads CASSQDITSGSTDTQYF. CDR3 bases: TGTGCCAGCAGCCAAGATATCACTAGCGGGAGCACAGATACGCAGTATTTT.

This clone occurred a few times. This chain uses TRBV12-3 or TRBV12-4 with TRBJ2-1; D remains unclear. V lost 5 bases and J 4 bases, leaving 12 bases between the germline ends. This CDR3 has 14 amino acids. Here the CDR3 reads CASSRPGLYNEQFF. Written as DNA, the CDR3 is TGTGCCAGCAGTAGGCCCGGGCTATACAATGAGCAGTTCTTC.

The chain joins TRBV13 to TRBJ2-2; 11 bases are shared with TRBD2. Germline CDR1 reads PRHDT; CDR2 reads FYEKMQ (reference sequence). J lost 6 bases, V lost 6 bases, and 6 bases had no gene match. The CDR3 is 15 amino acids. The CDR3 DNA is TGTGCCAGCAGATCGGTAGCGGGAGGGCCCGGGGAGCTGTTTTTT. Translating gives CASRSVAGGPGELFF. Full variable domain (rest looked up from reference TRBV13 and TRBJ2-2): AAGVIQSPRHLIKEKRETATLKCYPIPRHDTVYWYQQGPGQDPQFLISFYEKMQSDKGSIPDRFSAQQFSDYHSELNMSSLELGDSALYFCASRSVAGGPGELFFGEGSRLTVL.

This clone was detected a few times. V and J are TRBV6-1 and TRBJ2-2, with D unclear. The V and J ends lost 8 bases and 2 bases respectively, with 9 bases between them. The CDR3 has 13 amino acids. Germline-derived CDR1 and CDR2 are MNHNS and SASEGT. The CDR3: CASGSVNTGELFF. The CDR3 DNA sequence: TGTGCCAGCGGGTCGGTAAACACCGGGGAGCTGTTTTTT.

This clone was found a few times. The V call is TRBV30, the J call TRBJ2-7; the D is unclear. Germline CDR1 GTSNPN, CDR2 SVGIG (reference sequence). CDR3 size: 12 residues. The ends were cut back, 1 base at V and 4 bases at J, with 8 bases in the middle. CDR3 DNA: TGTGCCTGGAGTGGCAGTGCTTACGAGCAGTACTTC. Translating it yields CAWSGSAYEQYF.

V and J are TRBV6-1 and TRBJ1-1; unclear D gene. Germline loops: CDR1 MNHNS, CDR2 SASEGT. The CDR3 spans 16 residues. Trimming removed 6 bases from V and 0 bases from J, with 17 bases in between. CDR3 coding DNA: TGTGCCAGCAGCACGCATGACGGGGATATGAACACTGAAGCTTTCTTT. This sequence encodes CASSTHDGDMNTEAFF.

The gene calls are TRBV11-1 and TRBJ1-2; maybe TRBD1 (6 bases). The V gene's germline CDR1 is SGHAT and CDR2 FQDESV (reference sequence). The CDR3 loop spans 13 amino acids. V dropped 3 bases and J dropped 10 bases, with 15 bases sitting between them. CDR3 protein: CASSFYSGQSYTF. CDR3 coding DNA: TGTGCCAGCAGCTTTTATTCTGGACAGTCCTACACCTTC.

The V call is TRBV5-6, the J call TRBJ2-1, with D possibly being TRBD2 (6 bases). V was cut by 4 bases and J by 6 bases, with 17 bases left in between. The V gene's germline CDR1 is SGHDT and CDR2 YYEEEE. The CDR3 is 15 residues long. CDR3 sequence: CASSSLVAVPNEQFF. Here the CDR3 DNA reads TGTGCCAGCAGCAGCCTGGTAGCGGTCCCCAATGAGCAGTTCTTC.

The J gene is TRBJ2-1, the V gene TRBV14; D may correspond to TRBD1 or TRBD2 (6 bases each). This CDR3 has 17 amino acids. Germline loops: CDR1 SGHDN, CDR2 FVKESK. V lost 3 bases and J lost 1, with 16 bases in between. The CDR3 DNA sequence: TGTGCCAGCAGCCAGTCAACAGGGAGGAATTCCTACAATGAGCAGTTCTTC. Translation gives CASSQSTGRNSYNEQFF.

This clone was seen a few times. This rearrangement joins TRBV10-3 to TRBJ2-1, with D maybe TRBD2 (5 bases). The CDR3 is 14 residues long. Trimming cost V 6 bases and J 6 bases, with 15 bases left between them. Germline loops: CDR1 ENHRY, CDR2 SYGVKD. The CDR3 coding sequence is TGTGCCATCAGAAACCCTCCGGGATCCAATGAGCAGTTCTTC. Translation gives CAIRNPPGSNEQFF.

V gene TRBV5-1 combines with J gene TRBJ2-3, with 8 bases that match TRBD2. The CDR3 extends over 13 amino acids. V lost 6 bases, J lost 4 bases, and 4 bases stayed unmatched. Germline V lookup: CDR1 SGHRS, CDR2 YFSETQ. The CDR3 bases are TGCGCCAGCAAGCGGGAGAGGTCAGATACGCAGTATTTT. It yields the protein CASKRERSDTQYF.

This clone was recorded a few times. This sequence joins TRBV12-3 or TRBV12-4 and TRBJ1-5, with D hard to call. This CDR3 has 14 residues. Trimming took 6 bases from V and 2 from J, leaving 11 bases between them. CDR3 sequence (DNA): TGTGCCAGCAGCCCCGTCCTGGGCAATCAGCCCCAGCATTTT. This encodes CASSPVLGNQPQHF.

This clone occurred many times. This CDR3 reads CASSQGLGETQYF. In DNA, the CDR3 is TGCGCCAGCAGCCAAGGGTTGGGCGAGACCCAGTACTTC. The chain carries TRBV4-3 and TRBJ2-5; D not certain. CDR3 size: 13 residues. V lost 1 base and J lost 5, with 8 bases in between. Germline-derived CDR1 and CDR2 are LGHNA and YSLEER.

This clone was seen a few times. The rearrangement joins TRBV30 to TRBJ1-6; unclear D gene. CDR1 GTSNPN and CDR2 SVGIG come from the germline V gene (reference sequence). The CDR3 is made up of 16 amino acids. V gave up 4 bases and J gave up 0 bases, with 13 bases separating them. DNA for the CDR3: TGTGCCTGGACCCCTGATGGGAGCTCCTATAATTCACCCCTCCACTTT. Protein product: CAWTPDGSSYNSPLHF.

In nucleotides, the CDR3 is TGCGCCAGCAGCCAGGAGGGGGCGGGCTATGGCTACACCTTC. This gives the protein CASSQEGAGYGYTF. The chain is built from TRBV5-1 and TRBJ1-2; 7 bases are shared with TRBD1. J gave up 4 bases and V 4 bases, and 7 bases lay outside the gene matches. This CDR3 has 14 residues. Per the germline V gene, CDR1 is SGHRS and CDR2 is YFSETQ. Filled out from reference TRBV5-1 and TRBJ1-2, the complete variable domain reads KAGVTQTPRYLIKTRGQQVTLSCSPISGHRSVSWYQQTPGQGLQFLFEYFSETQRNKGNFPGRFSGRQFSNSRSEMNVSTLELGDSALYLCASSQEGAGYGYTFGSGTRLTVV.

The chain uses TRBV5-1 and TRBJ2-7; D call uncertain. V lost 5 bases and J lost 1, with 10 bases in between. CDR1 SGHRS and CDR2 YFSETQ come from the germline V gene. The CDR3 has 13 residues. DNA for the CDR3: TGCGCCAGCAGGTCCGACGGATCCTACGAGCAGTACTTC. Translated, it gives CASRSDGSYEQYF.

This chain's CDR3 is CASSEGGSTDTQYF. The DNA for the CDR3 is TGTGCCAGCAGTGAAGGAGGCAGCACAGATACGCAGTATTTT. The chain is built from TRBV6-1 and TRBJ2-3; D unresolved. Germline lookup yields CDR1 MNHNS and CDR2 SASEGT. The CDR3 contains 14 residues. V lost 1 base and J 0 bases, leaving 5 bases between the germline ends.

V gene TRBV6-1 combines with J gene TRBJ2-1, with 11 bases aligning to TRBD2. The CDR3 consists of 15 residues. V shed 8 bases, J shed 7 bases, and the junction held 10 bases outside the gene matches. Germline CDR1 and CDR2: MNHNS and SASEGT. The CDR3 DNA follows: TGTGCCAGCGTACCCTTAGCGGGGGGGCGGAATGAGCAGTTCTTC. This translates into CASVPLAGGRNEQFF.

This chain connects TRBV11-3 to TRBJ2-7; a weak D match, TRBD1 (6 bases). The CDR3 loop spans 15 amino acids. Per the germline V gene, CDR1 is SGHNT and CDR2 is YENEEA. Trimming pared 5 bases from V and 2 bases from J, leaving 16 bases between. CDR3 bases: TGTGCCAGCAGCATCGATCGACAGGATCCCTACGAGCAGTACTTC. Protein: CASSIDRQDPYEQYF.

This chain uses TRBV20-1 with TRBJ1-2; possibly TRBD1 for D (6 bases). Germline CDR1 DFQATT, CDR2 SNEGSKA (reference sequence). V lost 3 bases and J lost 6, with 14 bases in between. CDR3 length equals 13 residues. CDR3 region: CSASSGGTHGYTF. Written as DNA, the CDR3 is TGCAGTGCTAGCAGTGGGGGCACCCATGGCTACACCTTC.